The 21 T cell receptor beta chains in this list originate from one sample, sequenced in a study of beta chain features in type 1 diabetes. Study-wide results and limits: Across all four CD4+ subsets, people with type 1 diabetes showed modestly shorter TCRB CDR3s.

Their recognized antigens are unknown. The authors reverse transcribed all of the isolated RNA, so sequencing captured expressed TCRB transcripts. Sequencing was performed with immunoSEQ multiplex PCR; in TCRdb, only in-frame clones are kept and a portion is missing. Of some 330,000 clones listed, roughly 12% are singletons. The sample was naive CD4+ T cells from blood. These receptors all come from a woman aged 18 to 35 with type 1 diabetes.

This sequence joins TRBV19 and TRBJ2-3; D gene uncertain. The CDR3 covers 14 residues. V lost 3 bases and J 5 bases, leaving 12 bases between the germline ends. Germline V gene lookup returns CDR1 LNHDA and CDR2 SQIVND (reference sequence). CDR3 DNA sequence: TGTGCCAGTAGTATCCAGTCCTGGCAAGATACGCAGTATTTT. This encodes CASSIQSWQDTQYF.

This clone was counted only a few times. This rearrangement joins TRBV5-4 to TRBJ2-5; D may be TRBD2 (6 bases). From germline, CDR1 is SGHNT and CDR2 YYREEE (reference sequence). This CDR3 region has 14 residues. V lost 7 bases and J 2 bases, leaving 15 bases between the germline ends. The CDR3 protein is CASAPSGLQETQYF. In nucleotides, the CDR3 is TGTGCCAGCGCCCCGAGCGGGTTACAAGAGACCCAGTACTTC.

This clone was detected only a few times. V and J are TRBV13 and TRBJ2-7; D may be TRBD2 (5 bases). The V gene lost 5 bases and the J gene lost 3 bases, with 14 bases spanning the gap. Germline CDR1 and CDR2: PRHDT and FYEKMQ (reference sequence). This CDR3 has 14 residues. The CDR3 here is CASSLRPTSYEQYF. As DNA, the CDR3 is TGTGCCAGCAGCCTCCGGCCCACTAGCTACGAGCAGTACTTC.

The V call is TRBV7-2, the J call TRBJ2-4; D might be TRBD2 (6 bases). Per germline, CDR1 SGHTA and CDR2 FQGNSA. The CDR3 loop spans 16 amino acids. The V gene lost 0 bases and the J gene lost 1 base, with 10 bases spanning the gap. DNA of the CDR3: TGTGCCAGCAGCTTAGCGTGGGGGGTTGCCAAAAACATTCAGTACTTC. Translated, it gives CASSLAWGVAKNIQYF. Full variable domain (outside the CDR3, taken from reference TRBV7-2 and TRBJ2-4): GAGVSQSPSNKVTEKGKDVELRCDPISGHTALYWYRQSLGQGLEFLIYFQGNSAPDKSGLPSDRFSAERTGGSVSTLTIQRTQQEDSAVYLCASSLAWGVAKNIQYFGAGTRLSVL.

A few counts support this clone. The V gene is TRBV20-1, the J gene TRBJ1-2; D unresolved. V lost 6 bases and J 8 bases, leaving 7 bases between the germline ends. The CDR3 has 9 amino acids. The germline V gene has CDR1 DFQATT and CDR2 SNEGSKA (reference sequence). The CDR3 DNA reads TGCAGTGCCGCCGAGGGCTACACCTTC. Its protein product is CSAAEGYTF.

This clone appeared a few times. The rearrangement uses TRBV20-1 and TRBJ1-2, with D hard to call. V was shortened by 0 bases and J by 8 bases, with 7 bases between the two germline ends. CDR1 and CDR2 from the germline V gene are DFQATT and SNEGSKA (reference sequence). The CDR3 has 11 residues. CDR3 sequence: CSARDNEGYTF. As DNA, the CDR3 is TGCAGTGCTAGAGATAACGAGGGCTACACCTTC.

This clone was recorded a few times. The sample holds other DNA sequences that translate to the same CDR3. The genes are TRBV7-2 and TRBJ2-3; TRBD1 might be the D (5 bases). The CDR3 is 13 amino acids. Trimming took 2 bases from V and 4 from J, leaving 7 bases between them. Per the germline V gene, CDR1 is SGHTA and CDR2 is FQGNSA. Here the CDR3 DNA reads TGTGCCAGCAGCTTAACAGGAGCAGATACGCAGTATTTT. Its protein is CASSLTGADTQYF.

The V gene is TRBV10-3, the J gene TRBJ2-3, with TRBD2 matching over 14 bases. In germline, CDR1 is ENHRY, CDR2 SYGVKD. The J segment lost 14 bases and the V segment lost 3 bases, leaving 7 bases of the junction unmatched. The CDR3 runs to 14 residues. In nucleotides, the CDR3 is TGTGCCATCAGTGACGGGACTAGCGGGGGTCCTGCGTATTTT. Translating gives CAISDGTSGGPAYF.

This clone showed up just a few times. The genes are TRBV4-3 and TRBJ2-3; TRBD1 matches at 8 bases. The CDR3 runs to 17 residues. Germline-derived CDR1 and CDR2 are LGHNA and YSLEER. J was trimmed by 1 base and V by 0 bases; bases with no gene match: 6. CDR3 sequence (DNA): TGCGCCAGCAGCCAAGAGCAGGGGGCTAGCGGCACAGATACGCAGTATTTT. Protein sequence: CASSQEQGASGTDTQYF.

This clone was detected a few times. The CDR3 nucleotides are TGTGCCAGCAGTCCAGGGTACGCGAACACCGGGGAGCTGTTTTTT. Translating gives CASSPGYANTGELFF. The gene calls are TRBV6-5 and TRBJ2-2, with TRBD1 as a possible D gene (5 bases). Germline-derived CDR1 and CDR2 are MNHEY and SVGAGI. The V gene lost 5 bases and the J gene lost 0 bases, with 10 bases spanning the gap. The CDR3 contains 15 residues.

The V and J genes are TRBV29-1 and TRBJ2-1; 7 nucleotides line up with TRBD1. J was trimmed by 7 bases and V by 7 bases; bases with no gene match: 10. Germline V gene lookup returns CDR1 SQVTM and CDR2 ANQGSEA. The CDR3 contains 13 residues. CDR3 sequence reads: CSGRQGLKNEQFF. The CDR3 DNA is TGCAGCGGACGACAGGGTTTAAAGAATGAGCAGTTCTTC.

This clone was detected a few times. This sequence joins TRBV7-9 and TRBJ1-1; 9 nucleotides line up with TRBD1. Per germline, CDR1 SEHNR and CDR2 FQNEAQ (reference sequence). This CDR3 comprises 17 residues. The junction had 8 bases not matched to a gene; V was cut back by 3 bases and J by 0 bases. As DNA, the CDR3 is TGTGCCAGCAGCTTTGGTTTGGGACAGGGTATGAACACTGAAGCTTTCTTT. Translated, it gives CASSFGLGQGMNTEAFF.

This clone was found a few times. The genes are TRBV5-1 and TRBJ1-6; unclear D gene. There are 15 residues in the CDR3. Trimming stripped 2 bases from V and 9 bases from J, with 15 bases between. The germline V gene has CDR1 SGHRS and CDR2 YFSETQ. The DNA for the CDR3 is TGCGCCAGCAGCTTAGAGGCTGTCGGAATTTCACCCCTCCACTTT. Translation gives CASSLEAVGISPLHF.

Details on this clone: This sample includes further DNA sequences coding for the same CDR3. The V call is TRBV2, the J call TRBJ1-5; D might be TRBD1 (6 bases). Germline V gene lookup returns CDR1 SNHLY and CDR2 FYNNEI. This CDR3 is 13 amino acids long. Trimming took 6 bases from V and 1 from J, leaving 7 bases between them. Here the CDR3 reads CASSGQSNQPQHF. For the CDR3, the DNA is TGTGCCAGCAGCGGACAGAGCAATCAGCCCCAGCATTTT.

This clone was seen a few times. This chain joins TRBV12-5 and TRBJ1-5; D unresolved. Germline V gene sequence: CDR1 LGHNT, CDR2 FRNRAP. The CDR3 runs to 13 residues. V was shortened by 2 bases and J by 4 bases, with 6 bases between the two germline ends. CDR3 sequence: CASGLNSNQPQHF. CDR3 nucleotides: TGTGCTAGTGGTTTGAATAGTAATCAGCCCCAGCATTTT.

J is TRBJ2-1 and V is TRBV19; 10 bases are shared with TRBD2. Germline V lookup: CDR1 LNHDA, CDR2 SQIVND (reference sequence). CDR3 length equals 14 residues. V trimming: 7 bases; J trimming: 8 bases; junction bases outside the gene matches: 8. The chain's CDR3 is CASTLQREGHEQFF. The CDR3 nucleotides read TGTGCCAGTACTCTCCAGCGGGAGGGCCATGAGCAGTTCTTC. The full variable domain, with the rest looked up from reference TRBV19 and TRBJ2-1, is DGGITQSPKYLFRKEGQNVTLSCEQNLNHDAMYWYRQDPGQGLRLIYYSQIVNDFQKGDIAEGYSVSREKKESFPLTVTSAQKNPTAFYLCASTLQREGHEQFFGPGTRLTVL.

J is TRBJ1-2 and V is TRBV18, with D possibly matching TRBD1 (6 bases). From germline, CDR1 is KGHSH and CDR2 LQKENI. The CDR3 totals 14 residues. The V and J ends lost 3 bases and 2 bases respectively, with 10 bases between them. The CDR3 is CASSPGHFNYGYTF. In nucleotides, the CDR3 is TGTGCCAGCTCACCGGGACACTTCAACTATGGCTACACCTTC. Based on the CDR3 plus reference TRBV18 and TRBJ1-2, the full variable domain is NAGVMQNPRHLVRRRGQEARLRCSPMKGHSHVYWYRQLPEEGLKFMVYLQKENIIDESGMPKERFSAEFPKEGPSILRIQQVVRGDSAAYFCASSPGHFNYGYTFGSGTRLTVV.

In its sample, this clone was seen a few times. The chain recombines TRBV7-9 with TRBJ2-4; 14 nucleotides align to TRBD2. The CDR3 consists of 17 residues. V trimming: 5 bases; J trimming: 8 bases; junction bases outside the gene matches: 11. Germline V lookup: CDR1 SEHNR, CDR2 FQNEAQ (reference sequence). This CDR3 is CASSQVGTSGSWDIQYF. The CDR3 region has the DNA TGTGCCAGCAGCCAAGTGGGGACTAGCGGGAGCTGGGACATTCAGTACTTC.

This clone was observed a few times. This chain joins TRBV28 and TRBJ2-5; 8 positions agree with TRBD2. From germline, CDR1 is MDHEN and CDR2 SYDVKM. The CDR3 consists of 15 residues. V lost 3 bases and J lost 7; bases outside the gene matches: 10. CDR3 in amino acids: CASSFPGRARRTQYF. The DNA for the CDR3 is TGTGCCAGCAGTTTCCCCGGGAGGGCACGCCGGACCCAGTACTTC.

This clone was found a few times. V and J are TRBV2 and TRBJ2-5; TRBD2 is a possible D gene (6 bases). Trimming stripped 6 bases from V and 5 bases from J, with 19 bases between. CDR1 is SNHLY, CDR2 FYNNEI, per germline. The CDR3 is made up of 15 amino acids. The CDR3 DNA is TGTGCCAGCAGACAAACTAGCTTATCTTGGGAGACCCAGTACTTC. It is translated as CASRQTSLSWETQYF.

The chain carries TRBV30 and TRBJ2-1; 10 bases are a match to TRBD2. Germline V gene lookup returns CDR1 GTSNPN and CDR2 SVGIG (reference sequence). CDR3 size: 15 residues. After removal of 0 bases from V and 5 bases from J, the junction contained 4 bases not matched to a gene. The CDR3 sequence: CAWSVGLAGDNEQFF. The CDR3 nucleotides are TGTGCCTGGAGTGTTGGGCTAGCGGGAGACAATGAGCAGTTCTTC.